This T cell receptor (beta chain) was documented in a study of regulatory T cells in long-lasting Graves disease (dated by TCRdb to about 2021). Looking at the study overall: Patients with newly diagnosed Graves' disease had been on antithyroid drugs for under 3 months. Peripheral blood TCR sequencing and RNA sequencing compared persistent Graves' disease patients with newly diagnosed Graves' disease patients. The study took place in China and was registered as a clinical trial. A total of about 35 samples underwent TCR sequencing, from about 13 patients with persistent Graves' disease and roughly 20 patients with newly diagnosed Graves' disease.

Overall study outcomes, separate from this receptor: Only the TCR beta chain was sequenced and analyzed. As a limitation, the authors acknowledged that the small sample size may reduce accuracy. Patients with persistent disease shared more public clonotypes (about 3,000) than newly diagnosed patients did (around 1,000). Because the primary lesion, thyroid tissue, could not be accessed, the study looked at peripheral blood alone. Persistent Graves' disease patients showed lower TCR Shannon entropy and fewer highly expanded clones than newly diagnosed patients, suggesting clonal expansion.

The library was made by multiplex PCR. The run used an Illumina HiSeq 4000. TCR beta libraries were built with iRepertoire HTBI primers and Arm-PCR amplification of CDR3 regions. PCR products were gel purified before sequencing. As for how the authors treated the data: Gene usage analysis of CDR3 amino acid clonotypes used the approximately 62 TRBV and around 14 TRBJ segments found across samples. COPE and FqMerger were used to merge the filtered high-quality paired reads into contigs. BLAST was used to align contigs to the IMGT TRBV, TRBD and TRBJ reference genes, and CDR3 was defined following IMGT. Any clonotype with a frequency above 0.1% was counted as a highly expanded clone. Shannon entropy was used to measure repertoire diversity, and the Gini coefficient was used to measure V-J evenness. Clonotypes shared by more than one individual were considered public. TCRdb applied fastp at Q25 and MiXCR to the public reads, then kept only in-frame beta chains. Entries are consolidated by CDR3 protein sequence, retaining the most common genes and DNA. The V and J calls shown here were made by TCRdb, not taken from the authors' results. Present in this sample are about 440,000 distinct CDR3 sequences, about 17% of which were seen just once. 23% of the sample rests with the top ten.

The meaning of the sample's time point label: newly diagnosed GD, antithyroid drugs for less than 3 months. RNA was extracted from PBMCs in TRIzol for both TCR sequencing and RNA sequencing. The diagnosis of Graves' disease was made according to American Thyroid Association guidelines. Patients for the study were recruited at an endocrinology department in Xi'an, China. Each patient gave 7 to 9.5 milliliters of peripheral blood, collected in an EDTA anticoagulant tube. Ficoll Paque Plus density gradient separation was used to isolate PBMCs, and no further T cell sorting was performed. An Agilent 2100 Bioanalyzer and agarose gel were used to assess RNA quality, and a NanoDrop 2000 was used to measure RNA concentration. In its sample, this clonotype was seen many times. Its antigen target is currently unknown. No base qualities exist here, and no much larger clone lies one base off it. This same sample was also part of a study on T cells in Graves' hyperthyroidism and ophthalmopathy. As the second publication notes: Stable Graves' hyperthyroidism was defined as no progression to ophthalmopathy during 18 months of follow-up. Hyperthyroidism patients were newly diagnosed, had a disease duration of under 2 months, and were aged 18 to 65 years. The study excluded patients with uncontrolled infections, other autoimmune diseases, pregnancy or lactation. Diagnoses were based on clinical symptoms, serum thyroxine and TRAb, thyroid ultrasound and orbital computed tomography. The TCR CDR3 was subjected to a first round of RT-PCR using the HTBI primer set and the Qiagen OneStep RT-PCR kit. Blood samples also contained most of the expanded thyroid clonotypes (frequency above 0.001), which suggests that blood repertoires may reflect thyroid immune responses. A model built on a 13 V-J signature distinguished ophthalmopathy from stable hyperthyroidism, reaching roughly 88% sensitivity and about 81% specificity in cross-validation and 80%/75% in testing. During validation, the model predicted progression to ophthalmopathy a median of around six months ahead of onset, with almost 71% sensitivity and about 72% specificity. TCR V-J signatures able to tell the groups apart were searched for in a discovery cohort of 90 to 100 patients, of whom 43 had Graves' ophthalmopathy and roughly 59 had stable Graves' hyperthyroidism. Prospective prediction of ophthalmopathy was tested in an independent validation cohort consisting of 18 hyperthyroidism patients and approximately 16 patients who later progressed to ophthalmopathy. The approximately 100 discovery patients were randomly divided into training and test sets at a 7:3 ratio. Thyroid tissue and blood T-cell repertoires from six or seven Graves' hyperthyroidism patients were also compared in the study. After sampling, hyperthyroidism patients received methimazole starting at 30 mg daily, and ophthalmopathy patients received high-dose intravenous methylprednisolone. Libraries were constructed in a second round of multiplex PCR, after which size selection and purification were performed. Sequencing of the libraries was done on an Illumina HiSeq2000 using paired-end 100 bp reads. SOAPnuke was used to process the raw data, with reads discarded if the reads contained adapters or uncalled bases, had a mean Phred below 15, or lacked an exact constant-primer or identifier match. COPE v1.2.5 was used to merge high-quality paired reads, and clonotypes were defined as unique nucleotide sequences. Clonotypes were aligned to IMGT TRBV, TRBD and TRBJ reference segments using MiTCR v1.1. Analysis was restricted to V-J combinations with a frequency above 0.0001, which covered about 99% of repertoires. A TCS score was defined as the ratio between F50 (clonal expansion) and ExV (chaos), using BLOSUM62-based TCRdist between CDR3 peptides within each V-J. Welch's t-statistics and random forest reduced 500 to 550 V-J features to 10 to 15, which were used in a naive Bayes classifier (R e1071). No statistical method was used to set the sample size in advance, and investigators knew the group allocation. TCR Vbeta CDR3 sequencing of fewer than 150 peripheral blood samples (approximately 44 ophthalmopathy, 75 hyperthyroidism and roughly 17 progressor patients) is reported in the paper.

The receptor was derived from a woman under 30 with Graves disease. Donor details come from another sample of the same person, matched by shared clones. This sample comprised peripheral blood mononuclear cells (PBMCs), obtained at new diagnosis, from a patient treated with antithyroid drugs.

The sequence in DNA is TGTGCCAGCAGTTACTCGACCCCAGCGGGAAGGAGCTCCTACGAGCAGTACTTC. This encodes CASSYSTPAGRSSYEQYF. The chain links TRBV6-2 or TRBV6-3 with TRBJ2-7; TRBD2 lines up with 7 middle nucleotides. The germline V gene specifies MNHEY as CDR1 and SVGEGT as CDR2. Relative to germline, V is missing 0 bases and J is missing 0 bases, with 11 bases of the junction outside any gene match. Reading from cysteine to phenylalanine, the CDR3 counts 18 amino acids. CDR3 DNA only is kept here, 54 bases in frame from base 1.